The rows below give T cell receptor beta chains drawn from one sample of a study of post-analysis software for immune sequencing data. TCRdb re-derived calls from the PCR reads in MiXCR, one entry per CDR3 protein. The sample holds some 890,000 distinct CDR3 sequences; approximately 53% are singletons and the top ten take approximately 4.2%. The sequenced sample consisted of blood. The source of these receptors is a girl between 5 and 17 years old with multiple sclerosis. The CDR3 runs from the conserved cysteine through the conserved F or W. The D gene is left open where the match is weak. Clone size is given for some rows only: seen once, a few or many times, or a class if the clone is expanded.

TRBD2	TRBV11-2	NA	TRBJ2-7	CASSSPRTSPYEQYF	TGTGCCAGCAGCTCCCCAAGGACTAGCCCCTACGAGCAGTACTTC
TRBD1	TRBV6-5	NA	TRBJ1-2	CATLGQGAWGYTF	TGTGCCACCCTGGGACAGGGGGCTTGGGGCTACACCTTC
TRBD1	TRBV5-6	NA	TRBJ1-2	CASSRGTGHHTF	TGTGCCAGCAGCAGAGGGACAGGCCATCACACCTTC
NA	TRBV20-1	few	TRBJ2-5	CSAPRPGYQETQYF	TGCAGTGCTCCCCGGCCAGGGTACCAAGAGACCCAGTACTTC
NA	TRBV12-3/TRBV12-4	once	TRBJ2-5	CASSMMGETQYF	TGTGCCAGCAGTATGATGGGAGAGACCCAGTACTTC
NA	TRBV4-1	NA	TRBJ1-2	CASSHGRGPNYGYTF	TGCGCCAGCAGTCATGGTCGGGGACCCAACTATGGCTACACCTTC
NA	TRBV3-1	NA	TRBJ2-7	CASSQGNLRGEQYF	TGTGCCAGCAGCCAAGGGAACCTGCGTGGCGAGCAGTACTTC
NA	TRBV6-1	NA	TRBJ2-7	CASTISVMGAGAVYEQYF	TGTGCCAGCACCATATCAGTTATGGGAGCCGGCGCTGTCTACGAGCAGTACTTC
NA	TRBV6-4	NA	TRBJ2-5	CASSDFREKTQYF	TGTGCCAGCAGTGACTTCAGGGAAAAGACCCAGTACTTC
NA	TRBV7-9	NA	TRBJ2-1	CASSLGVSELADEQFF	TGTGCCAGCAGCTTAGGGGTATCGGAACTAGCCGATGAGCAGTTCTTC
TRBD1	TRBV6-5	NA	TRBJ1-4	CASSYLGTGGVHEKLFF	TGTGCCAGCAGTTACCTGGGGACAGGGGGCGTCCATGAAAAACTGTTTTTT
TRBD2	TRBV20-1	few	TRBJ2-1	CSAREETSGRSYNEQFF	TGCAGTGCTAGAGAGGAGACTAGCGGGAGATCTTACAATGAGCAGTTCTTC
TRBD1	TRBV12-3/TRBV12-4	few	TRBJ1-2	CASSQPGGYGYTF	TGTGCCAGCAGTCAACCAGGGGGCTATGGCTACACTTTC
NA	TRBV15	many	TRBJ2-2	CATSRGETNTGELFF	TGTGCCACCAGCAGAGGCGAAACGAACACCGGGGAGCTGTTTTTT
NA	TRBV20-1	NA	TRBJ2-7	CSARGTESSYEQYF	TGCAGTGCTAGAGGGACGGAGAGCTCCTACGAGCAGTACTTC
TRBD1	TRBV5-5	NA	TRBJ2-1	CASSSGTGGGSSYNEQFF	TGTGCCAGCAGCTCCGGGACAGGAGGAGGGAGCTCCTACAATGAGCAGTTCTTC
NA	TRBV28	NA	TRBJ2-3	CASGLSKGSTDTQYF	TGTGCGAGCGGCCTTTCGAAGGGAAGCACAGATACGCAGTATTTT
TRBD1	TRBV29-1	few	TRBJ2-5	CSVEGTGVQETQYF	TGCAGCGTCGAGGGCACAGGGGTTCAGGAGACCCAGTACTTC
NA	TRBV4-1	NA	TRBJ2-5	CASSLGRVNGETQYF	TGCGCCAGCAGCCTCGGGCGGGTTAACGGGGAGACCCAGTACTTC
NA	TRBV4-1	few	TRBJ2-7	CASSQVLSGIYEQYF	TGCGCCAGCAGCCAAGTTCTTTCGGGTATTTACGAGCAGTACTTC
TRBD1	TRBV2	NA	TRBJ2-6	CASKFTKPGQGMGSSGANVLTF	TGTGCCAGCAAGTTCACCAAACCGGGACAGGGCATGGGTTCCTCTGGGGCCAACGTCCTGACTTTC
NA	TRBV6-1	many	TRBJ2-7	CASSEEGLGSYEQYF	TGTGCCAGCAGTGAAGAAGGGCTGGGATCCTACGAGCAGTACTTC
TRBD1	TRBV7-2	NA	TRBJ1-1	CASSLPSGGLGFF	TGTGCCAGCAGCTTACCGTCAGGGGGATTAGGTTTCTTT
TRBD2	TRBV12-3/TRBV12-4	NA	TRBJ2-5	CASSPGTSGGYQETQYF	TGTGCCAGCAGTCCCGGGACTAGCGGGGGGTATCAAGAGACCCAGTACTTC
TRBD2	TRBV29-1	few	TRBJ2-7	CSVEVSSGGPYEQYF	TGCAGCGTTGAGGTCTCCAGCGGGGGGCCCTACGAGCAGTACTTC
TRBD2	TRBV20-1	NA	TRBJ2-7	CSAVATSGKGEQYF	TGCAGTGCGGTCGCGACTAGCGGGAAGGGCGAGCAGTACTTC
NA	TRBV7-9	NA	TRBJ2-5	CASSTGSETQYF	TGTGCCAGCAGCACAGGGTCAGAGACCCAGTACTTC
TRBD2	TRBV7-8	NA	TRBJ2-5	CASSLTGTSGRETQYF	TGTGCCAGCAGCTTAACCGGGACTAGCGGGAGAGAGACCCAGTACTTC
NA	TRBV5-1	few	TRBJ1-2	CASSPRLSDYGYTF	TGCGCCAGCAGCCCTAGGTTATCCGACTATGGCTACACCTTC
NA	TRBV7-9	NA	TRBJ1-1	CASNRDVFVDDTEAFF	TGTGCCAGCAACCGGGACGTCTTCGTGGATGACACTGAAGCTTTCTTT
NA	TRBV12-3/TRBV12-4	NA	TRBJ2-3	CASRPGHSTDTQYF	TGTGCCAGCAGACCCGGACACAGCACAGATACGCAGTATTTT
TRBD2	TRBV2	NA	TRBJ2-7	CASTLVGLAGGPTYEQYF	TGTGCCAGCACCCTGGTGGGACTAGCGGGAGGGCCAACCTACGAGCAGTACTTC
TRBD1	TRBV15	NA	TRBJ2-7	CATSIDRATYEQYF	TGTGCCACCAGCATTGACAGGGCCACCTACGAGCAGTACTTC
NA	TRBV29-1	NA	TRBJ2-3	CSARLPGRTDTQYF	TGCAGCGCCAGATTACCGGGCCGCACAGATACGCAGTATTTT
NA	TRBV5-1	NA	TRBJ2-2	CASRGQPDTGELFF	TGCGCCAGCAGAGGACAGCCAGACACCGGGGAGCTGTTTTTT
TRBD1	TRBV6-4	NA	TRBJ2-3	CASSPQGTDTQYF	TGTGCCAGCAGTCCACAGGGGACAGATACGCAGTATTTT